The TCR beta chain described here comes from a study of cytomegalovirus exposure and HLA in healthy donors (dated 2017 in TCRdb). At the level of the whole study: An earlier analysis of 587 of the donors reported more than 250 Gb of sequence data and 117 million unique TCR beta sequences from about 200 million T cells. Around 320 gigabases of sequencing data and tens of millions of unique TCR sequences were included in an early release covering 550 to 650 HLA-typed donors. Of the roughly 400 genotyped donors, over 70% fell in the genetic ancestry cluster associated with self-reported Caucasian donors. The study aimed to test whether signatures of past pathogen exposure could be identified by cataloging public T cell receptors. The study used immunosequencing to profile the T cell repertoires of several hundred subjects and linked those repertoires to cytomegalovirus serostatus. Besides the first cohort of roughly 700 subjects, a separate validation cohort made up of 120 different subjects was used. High-throughput TCR immunosequencing, statistical association of individual TCRs with disease status, and machine learning were combined to predict cytomegalovirus infection status. A later analysis re-examined previously published TCR beta repertoires from more than 650 donors and added high-resolution HLA genotyping to investigate patterns of TCR occurrence. The later analysis used no new phenotypic data to find candidate immune exposures, relying instead on TCR beta sequences and their occurrence across donors. An earlier analysis of fewer than 700 of the donors applied high-throughput TCR beta sequencing to assess whether each TCR beta V gene segment acted as functional or pseudogenic. Alongside the repertoire data, information on donor age, sex, ethnicity and CMV serostatus was compiled. In a later genetic analysis, genome-wide SNP genotypes for about three fifths of the roughly 670 donors were used, and that subset was treated as a discovery cohort. Every discovery cohort repertoire had been produced on one sequencing platform. Both class I and class II loci were covered by HLA typing, at four-digit resolution. Typing coverage varied by locus: roughly 629-640 donors for A, B, C, DRB1 and DQB1; approximately 500 for DQA1; more than 600 for DPA1; approximately 490 for DPB1. Because of strong linkage in the cohort, roughly five DR-DQ haplotypes were treated as single units for association and clustering. Among some 410 genotyped donors of the cohort, an average of roughly 240,000 unique TCR beta nucleotide sequences were sequenced per donor, roughly 20% of them non-productive.

Summary of the overall study and its limitations: A later analysis found that HLA-associated TCR beta chains were more clonally expanded and had lower generation probabilities than equally common non-associated chains. According to a later analysis, TCR association rates differed among HLA loci, with DRB1 alleles showing the most associated TCRs and HLA-C alleles showing the fewest. A cluster of highly shared sequence variants was judged likely to be a technical artifact of the sequencing pipeline. Correlated functional status among segregating V segments might reflect linkage disequilibrium, but an unknown experimental factor could not be ruled out. Compared with the roughly 600-donor mean, donors in an Asian-associated ancestry cluster had fewer N-insertions in productive TCRs, according to a later genetic analysis. A further reported finding was that TCR beta sequences accurately predicted the HLA-A and HLA-B alleles for most subjects in the first cohort. A later analysis found that most CMV-associated TCR beta chains appeared HLA-restricted, with HLA associations seemingly driven largely by CMV exposure. Some 16 rarely observed V segments, including chromosome 9 orphons, were excluded from the earlier analysis of about 610 of the donors because counts were too low. The 87-base-pair reads could not distinguish some IMGT-functional V segments, including TRBV6-2 and TRBV6-3, so those segments were excluded. The authors suggested that the approach could potentially be generalized to other disease states and immunological phenotypes. Most TCR sequences were seen in very few donors, while some public TCRs were found in many individuals. In the study, approximately 160 TCR beta chains were listed as associated with cytomegalovirus. Only TCR beta chains were sequenced in this cohort, and the absence of alpha or paired-chain data limited detectable features. Assigning TCR associations to individual alleles was difficult when HLA alleles, especially DR and DQ, strongly co-occurred. Three of the identified cytomegalovirus-associated TCR beta chains were confirmed in vitro to be specific for cytomegalovirus antigens. For the cohort, immune exposure information was limited to CMV serostatus. A later analysis associated 16,951 TCR beta sequences with specific HLA alleles at a false discovery rate of 0.05. In both the original and validation cohorts, the classifier was reported to diagnose cytomegalovirus status with high specificity and sensitivity. The presence/absence analyses assumed that sequencing depth was roughly uniform across donors, and that assumption may not be true. In an earlier analysis of approximately 590 of the donors, most TCR beta V segments were observed in productive rearrangements about 87% or about 30% of the time, broadly matching IMGT annotations. HLA typing was unavailable for some donors at each locus, so association tests used only the typed subset. According to a later analysis, parvovirus B19, influenza, CMV and Epstein-Barr virus appeared linked to several top co-occurrence clusters. A later genetic analysis associated a missense DCLRE1C variant with V-gene and J-gene trimming of TCR beta chains, and an independent cohort replicated the association.

In the case of this clone: Its antigen is not yet known. Per-nucleotide qualities are absent, and no much larger clonotype sits a single base away.

Taken from the germline V gene, the CDR1 and CDR2 loops are MDHEN and SYDVKM. V is cut by 8 bases and J by 2 bases, and the space between the germline ends is 13 bases. The CDR3 runs 13 residues from the cysteine to the phenylalanine. Only CDR3 DNA is held: 39 bases, read in frame from base 1. The library relied on the immunoSEQ multiplex PCR assay. For the multiplex PCR, a mixture combining 60 forward primers for TCR Vbeta segments and 13 reverse primers for TCR Jbeta segments was used. The CDR3 region of rearranged TCR beta genes was amplified from genomic DNA with a multiplex PCR assay. The Illumina HiSeq System was used to sequence the amplified TCR beta libraries as 87-base-pair reads. The paper's data handling went like this. In a later analysis, around 80 million unique TCR beta chains were counted across the approximately 620 repertoires, and some 10 million of these chains were shared by at least two donors. Raw reads were error-corrected and collapsed into unique sequences with a nearest-neighbor algorithm that merged closely related sequences to remove PCR and sequencing errors. V, D and J gene segments were assigned by aligning CDR3 sequences to IMGT reference sequences. For a sequence to be retained, at least a six-nucleotide match to both a V gene segment and a J gene segment was required. Rearrangements were classified as productive when the CDR3 lacked stop codons and remained in frame with V and J, and all other rearrangements were classified as non-productive. Following IMGT convention, CDR3 was defined as the stretch from the second conserved V-encoded cysteine to the conserved J-encoded phenylalanine. The earlier analysis of about 620 of the donors excluded sequences that lacked an unambiguous match to a single V gene segment. In an earlier analysis of about 590 of the donors, a V segment was called functional when productive rearrangements were above 56.7%, and segregating when the standard deviation between donors exceeded 5%. To diagnose cytomegalovirus status from the catalog of TCR beta chain sequences, a statistical classification framework was built. A later analysis assigned V and J genes by comparing TCR nucleotide sequences with IMGT/GENE-DB human TR gene sequences. Using the TCRdist pipeline, a later analysis assigned CDR3 sequences along with most-parsimonious VDJ recombination scenarios. In a later analysis, each TCR beta chain was defined by its CDR3 amino acid sequence together with its V-gene family, and reads without a unique V-gene family were excluded. In a later analysis, 500 to 700 highly shared, low-generation-probability nucleotide sequences were removed to address suspected cross-contamination and a sequencing artifact. For each public chain, a later analysis derived a clonal expansion index from normalized ranks of inferred template counts within each repertoire. A later analysis computed generation probabilities with a VDJ recombination model fitted to out-of-frame rearrangements, and checked the results against IGoR. Hypergeometric tests were used in a later analysis to score TCR-TCR, TCR-HLA and TCR-CMV co-occurrence, with a repertoire-size bias correction applied to the TCR pairs. To estimate false discovery rates, a later analysis permuted the HLA or CMV assignments 20 times. In a later analysis, co-occurring TCRs were grouped using DBSCAN, and TCRdist sequence similarity was added for clustering within HLA-allele-positive subsets. Repertoires with fewer than 30,000 or more than 120,000 public chains were left out of co-occurrence clustering, as were a handful of repertoires with anomalous nucleotide sharing. TCRdb's version of the immuneACCESS table is confined to in-frame rearrangements and falls short of the full clone set. An unresolved V gene accounts for under half of the shortfall where checked; the remainder is of unknown origin. The V and J calls and clone size are taken from that table; D and trimming were inferred from the DNA. The sample data list approximately 260,000 clones, and approximately 85% of these were observed just once. 1.5% to 2% of the sample goes to the ten largest clones.

The cohort was made up of approximately 670 healthy bone marrow donors. All cohort members were sampled while nominally healthy, although unrecorded immune exposures were likely present. The donor was CMV seropositive and belonged to the group of more than 250 seropositive cohort members. A peripheral blood sample was collected from each donor, and TCR beta sequencing was performed on peripheral blood mononuclear cells. Genomic DNA extraction from the blood cell samples was performed with the Qiagen DNeasy Blood Extraction Kit. The sequence links TRBV28 to TRBJ2-7; TRBD1 is a possible D gene, resting on 6 matching bases. Input material: PBMCs. This clonotype originated in a woman in her thirties or forties in good health and CMV-seropositive. For the CDR3, the sequence is CASAPTGPYEQYF. The DNA is as follows: TGTGCCAGCGCCCCAACAGGGCCCTACGAGCAGTACTTC.